Listed below are T cell receptor beta chains from one sample, sequenced in a study of cytomegalovirus exposure and HLA in healthy donors. Data came from immunoSEQ multiplex PCR; TCRdb stores just in-frame clones and leaves some out. The sample carries about 170,000 clones, about 82% recorded once. Sequenced sample: PBMCs. The origin of the receptors is a female donor in good health and CMV-seronegative. CDR3s include the opening cysteine and the closing phenylalanine or tryptophan. A D gene is named only where the DNA matches it firmly. For some rows the clone size is stated as once, few or many, or as a class when expanded; others skip it.

d_call: TRBD2
clone_size: -
v_call: TRBV28
j_call: TRBJ2-3
cdr3_aa: CASSPLSGLAGGPGSQYF
cdr3_nt: TGTGCCAGCAGTCCCCTCTCGGGACTAGCGGGAGGGCCTGGGTCGCAGTATTTT

d_call: -
clone_size: -
v_call: TRBV6-1
j_call: TRBJ1-1
cdr3_aa: CASSAIAGGMNTEAFF
cdr3_nt: TGTGCCAGCAGTGCTATCGCCGGGGGGATGAACACTGAAGCTTTCTTT

d_call: TRBD1
clone_size: -
v_call: TRBV6-5
j_call: TRBJ1-1
cdr3_aa: CASSSSGTESTEAFF
cdr3_nt: TGTGCCAGCAGTTCTTCCGGGACAGAGTCGACTGAAGCTTTCTTT

d_call: TRBD1
clone_size: -
v_call: TRBV2
j_call: TRBJ2-1
cdr3_aa: CASGQGASYNEQFF
cdr3_nt: TGTGCCAGCGGGCAGGGGGCATCCTACAATGAGCAGTTCTTC

d_call: TRBD2
clone_size: -
v_call: TRBV28
j_call: TRBJ2-4
cdr3_aa: CASSSNSGVNIQYF
cdr3_nt: TGTGCCAGCAGTTCAAATAGCGGGGTAAACATTCAGTACTTC

d_call: TRBD2
clone_size: -
v_call: TRBV19
j_call: TRBJ2-3
cdr3_aa: CASSMVLAGVFTDTQYF
cdr3_nt: TGTGCCAGTAGTATGGTACTAGCGGGAGTTTTCACAGATACGCAGTATTTT

d_call: TRBD1
clone_size: -
v_call: TRBV7-3
j_call: TRBJ2-6
cdr3_aa: CASSLNRGSGANVLTF
cdr3_nt: TGTGCCAGCAGCTTAAACAGGGGATCTGGGGCCAACGTCCTGACTTTC

d_call: -
clone_size: -
v_call: TRBV7-9
j_call: TRBJ2-5
cdr3_aa: CASSPRLGGQETQYF
cdr3_nt: TGTGCCAGCAGCCCCCGACTAGGTGGCCAAGAGACCCAGTACTTC

d_call: TRBD1
clone_size: -
v_call: TRBV18
j_call: TRBJ2-5
cdr3_aa: CASSTGTAQETQYF
cdr3_nt: TGTGCCAGCTCGACCGGGACAGCACAAGAGACCCAGTACTTC

d_call: -
clone_size: -
v_call: TRBV27
j_call: TRBJ1-1
cdr3_aa: CASSQGSRNTEAFF
cdr3_nt: TGTGCCAGCAGCCAGGGGAGTAGAAACACTGAAGCTTTCTTT

d_call: TRBD1
clone_size: -
v_call: TRBV7-8
j_call: TRBJ1-5
cdr3_aa: CASSLVRGNNQPQHF
cdr3_nt: TGTGCCAGCAGCTTAGTCAGGGGGAACAATCAGCCCCAGCATTTT

d_call: TRBD1
clone_size: once
v_call: TRBV4-1
j_call: TRBJ1-5
cdr3_aa: CASSPTPGQGSGQPQHF
cdr3_nt: TGCGCCAGCAGCCCAACTCCGGGACAGGGTTCGGGACAGCCCCAGCATTTT

d_call: -
clone_size: -
v_call: TRBV6-6
j_call: TRBJ1-1
cdr3_aa: CASSYSREGTEAFF
cdr3_nt: TGTGCCAGCAGTTACTCGCGGGAAGGCACTGAAGCTTTCTTT

d_call: -
clone_size: -
v_call: TRBV7-3
j_call: TRBJ1-1
cdr3_aa: CASSFDSMNTEAFF
cdr3_nt: TGTGCCAGCAGCTTTGACAGCATGAACACTGAAGCTTTCTTT

d_call: -
clone_size: -
v_call: TRBV7-2
j_call: TRBJ2-2
cdr3_aa: CASTNGVVAGELFF
cdr3_nt: TGTGCCAGCACCAATGGAGTAGTGGCCGGGGAGCTGTTTTTT

d_call: TRBD2
clone_size: -
v_call: TRBV6-1
j_call: TRBJ2-7
cdr3_aa: CASSEGLAYPERYF
cdr3_nt: TGTGCCAGCAGTGAGGGACTAGCGTACCCTGAGCGCTACTTC

d_call: TRBD2
clone_size: -
v_call: TRBV27
j_call: TRBJ2-3
cdr3_aa: CASSFAGGPTDTQYF
cdr3_nt: TGTGCCAGCAGTTTCGCGGGAGGGCCGACAGATACGCAGTATTTT

d_call: -
clone_size: -
v_call: TRBV5-1
j_call: TRBJ2-1
cdr3_aa: CASSLDSDEQFF
cdr3_nt: TGCGCCAGCAGCTTAGACTCGGATGAGCAGTTCTTC